This T cell receptor beta chain was captured in a study of blood T cell repertoires in COVID-19. Study-level background: PBMCs, B-cell-depleted T cells, or T cells provided the cDNA or gDNA that made up the material.

The CDR3 length is 13 residues. V gave up 0 bases and J gave up 8 bases, with 9 bases separating them. CDR1 is SGDLS, CDR2 YYNGEE, per germline. Source study methods: Amplified reference gene primers provided the basis for estimating nucleated cell counts. Sequenced by immunoSEQ multiplex PCR; TCRdb stores in-frame clones only, minus some. V and J calls and clone size come straight from that table; D and trimming were deduced from the DNA. Of approximately 490,000 clones in the sample, approximately 91% were seen once. The recovered donors of Cohort 3 showed two negative PCRs, clearance, or symptom resolution.

This chain uses TRBV9 with TRBJ2-1; D might be TRBD2 (5 bases). This TCR derives from an older woman who had recovered from COVID-19. Sequenced sample: PBMCs or T cells enriched from blood (not recorded which). CDR3 sequence (DNA): TGTGCCAGCAGCGTAGGATACGGGGATGAGCAGTTCTTC. Protein sequence: CASSVGYGDEQFF.